Presented here are 30 T cell receptor beta chains from one specimen sequenced in a study of OX40 agonist ivuxolimab in advanced cancers. Measured with immunoSEQ multiplex PCR; TCRdb has only the in-frame clones, and not every one. The sample holds about 29,000 clones, approximately 90% seen once. The specimen comprised CD4+ or CD8+ T cells sorted from blood, sampled in a trial of the OX40 agonist ivuxolimab. All receptors come from an adult with an advanced solid tumor such as melanoma, head and neck, liver or kidney cancer.

The CDR3 loop reads CASSKQGPPTKNTEAFF. In nucleotides, the CDR3 is TGTGCCAGTAGTAAGCAGGGCCCCCCAACAAAGAACACTGAAGCTTTCTTT. The rearrangement links TRBV19 to TRBJ1-1; tentatively, D is TRBD1 (5 bases). V lost 4 bases and J lost 1, with 19 bases in between. The CDR3 totals 17 residues. The V gene's germline CDR1 is LNHDA and CDR2 SQIVND (reference sequence).

In its sample, this clone was seen once. The CDR3 DNA reads as TGTGCCACCAGCAGAGAGAGGCTCAATCAGCCCCAGCATTTT. This codes for CATSRERLNQPQHF. This rearrangement joins TRBV15 to TRBJ1-5; D unclear. CDR3 length: 14 amino acids. Per germline, CDR1 LNHNV and CDR2 YYDKDF (reference sequence). Trimming cost V 0 bases and J 3 bases, with 6 bases left between them.

The CDR3 sequence is CASVLGQGRGYTF. The CDR3 coding sequence is TGTGCCAGTGTTCTCGGGCAGGGCCGTGGCTACACCTTC. The chain is built from TRBV6-6 and TRBJ1-2; possible D gene TRBD1, 5 bases. The CDR3 runs 13 residues. V was pared by 9 bases and J by 7 bases, with 18 bases between. The germline CDR1 and CDR2 sequences are MNHNY and SVGAGI (reference sequence).

V and J are TRBV27 and TRBJ2-7; D is unclear. Germline loops: CDR1 MNHEY, CDR2 SMNVEV (reference sequence). V shed 6 bases and J shed 3 bases, with 9 bases lying between them. CDR3 length equals 12 residues. The CDR3 bases are TGTGCCAGCAGGGGCCAGCACTACGAGCAGTACTTC. Translation gives CASRGQHYEQYF.

The J gene is TRBJ2-1, the V gene TRBV7-9, with 9 positions matching TRBD1. This CDR3 spans 16 amino acids. Germline assignment: CDR1 SEHNR and CDR2 FQNEAQ (reference sequence). Trimming took 5 bases from V and 1 from J; bases not matched to a gene: 6. The DNA for the CDR3 is TGTGCCAGCAGCCCCCGACAGGGGGTATCCTACAATGAGCAGTTCTTC. Amino acid sequence: CASSPRQGVSYNEQFF.

The rearrangement joins TRBV28 to TRBJ2-7; weak D call: TRBD1 (5 bases). From germline, CDR1 is MDHEN and CDR2 SYDVKM. With 3 bases removed from V and 2 bases from J, the gap between germline ends came to 8 bases. The CDR3 runs 13 residues. CDR3 sequence: CASSFRQTYEQYF. For the CDR3, the DNA is TGTGCCAGCAGTTTTAGACAGACCTACGAGCAGTACTTC.

The rearrangement links TRBV11-2 to TRBJ1-1, with 8 bases aligning to TRBD1. Looked up from germline, CDR1 is SGHAT and CDR2 is FQNNGV. The CDR3 has 15 residues. The junction had 2 bases not matched to a gene; V was cut back by 1 base and J by 1 base. The CDR3 here is CASSLGTGTNTEAFF. The CDR3 nucleotides read TGTGCCAGCAGCTTAGGGACAGGGACGAACACTGAAGCTTTCTTT. Filled out from reference TRBV11-2 and TRBJ1-1, the complete variable domain reads EAGVAQSPRYKIIEKRQSVAFWCNPISGHATLYWYQQILGQGPKLLIQFQNNGVVDDSQLPKDRFSAERLKGVDSTLKIQPAKLEDSAVYLCASSLGTGTNTEAFFGQGTRLTVV.

The V call is TRBV10-3, the J call TRBJ1-1; TRBD1 matches at 11 bases. The germline V gene encodes CDR1 ENHRY and CDR2 SYGVKD. The V gene end was trimmed by 6 bases and the J gene end by 8 bases; junction bases not matched to a gene: 14. This CDR3 has 16 residues. The CDR3 region is CAIRYTPGQGEREAFF. DNA for the CDR3: TGTGCCATCAGGTACACACCGGGACAGGGGGAGCGGGAAGCTTTCTTT.

The chain employs TRBV28 and TRBJ2-2; tentatively, D is TRBD1 or TRBD2 (5 bases each). CDR1 and CDR2 (germline): MDHEN, SYDVKM. V lost 3 bases, J lost 4 bases, and 21 bases lay in between. CDR3 size: 18 residues. CDR3 coding DNA: TGTGCCAGCAGTTTTAGGGACGGCAGCAAAGGGATCACCGGGGAGCTGTTTTTT. It specifies CASSFRDGSKGITGELFF.

This clone was found a few times. The rearrangement joins TRBV9 to TRBJ2-3, with TRBD1 as a possible D gene (5 bases). The V and J ends lost 3 bases and 4 bases respectively, with 18 bases between them. This CDR3 spans 16 amino acids. Germline V gene lookup returns CDR1 SGDLS and CDR2 YYNGEE. The CDR3 is CASSAAQAGWADTQYF. The CDR3 nucleotides are TGTGCCAGCAGCGCCGCACAGGCCGGCTGGGCAGATACGCAGTATTTT. Based on the CDR3 plus reference TRBV9 and TRBJ2-3, the full variable domain is DSGVTQTPKHLITATGQRVTLRCSPRSGDLSVYWYQQSLDQGLQFLIQYYNGEERAKGNILERFSAQQFPDLHSELNLSSLELGDSALYFCASSAAQAGWADTQYFGPGTRLTVL.

The chain couples TRBV19 to TRBJ2-1; D ambiguous. This CDR3 region has 14 residues. In germline, CDR1 is LNHDA, CDR2 SQIVND (reference sequence). V lost 5 bases and J lost 5, with 13 bases in between. CDR3 region: CASSFRAPNNEQFF. The DNA for the CDR3 is TGTGCCAGTAGTTTCCGGGCCCCGAACAATGAGCAGTTCTTC. The full variable domain, with the rest looked up from reference TRBV19 and TRBJ2-1, is DGGITQSPKYLFRKEGQNVTLSCEQNLNHDAMYWYRQDPGQGLRLIYYSQIVNDFQKGDIAEGYSVSREKKESFPLTVTSAQKNPTAFYLCASSFRAPNNEQFFGPGTRLTVL.

The chain recombines TRBV25-1 with TRBJ2-1; weak D call: TRBD1 (5 bases). CDR1 and CDR2 (germline): MGHDK, SYGVNS. This CDR3 comprises 13 residues. V lost 3 bases and J 8 bases, leaving 11 bases between the germline ends. As DNA, the CDR3 is TGTGCCAGCAGTGATGGGGCAGTCGATGAGCAGTTCTTC. As protein: CASSDGAVDEQFF.

This clone came up once. In nucleotides, the CDR3 is TGTGCCAGCAGCTTAGGGGCAGGGTCGGGCACCGGGGAGCTGTTTTTT. This encodes CASSLGAGSGTGELFF. This sequence joins TRBV7-6 and TRBJ2-2; the D gene is possibly TRBD1 (5 bases). Trimming left V 1 base short and J 4 bases short, with 13 bases between. The CDR3 runs 16 residues. The germline V gene encodes CDR1 SGHVS and CDR2 FNYEAQ.

V gene TRBV7-9 combines with J gene TRBJ2-4; either TRBD1 or TRBD2 may fit D (5 bases each). Trimming shortened V by 2 bases and J by 2 bases, and 13 bases separated the two germline ends. Germline V CDR1 and CDR2: SEHNR, FQNEAQ (reference sequence). The length of the CDR3 is 16 residues. Here the CDR3 reads CASSLWGAGPKNIQYF. The DNA for the CDR3 is TGTGCCAGCAGCTTATGGGGAGCAGGGCCCAAAAACATTCAGTACTTC.

This chain connects TRBV28 to TRBJ2-7, with unresolved D. The germline V and J ends were trimmed by 5 bases and 0 bases, with 14 bases remaining between them. Germline V CDR1 and CDR2: MDHEN, SYDVKM. The CDR3 is 15 residues long. In DNA, the CDR3 is TGTGCCAGCAGTCTGTCCTGGAGCAACTCCTACGAGCAGTACTTC. This codes for CASSLSWSNSYEQYF.

This clone has just one count. The rearrangement joins TRBV7-9 to TRBJ2-7; TRBD1 agrees at 10 bases. CDR1 SEHNR and CDR2 FQNEAQ come from the germline V gene (reference sequence). With 1 base clipped from V and 5 bases from J, the junction kept 5 bases outside the gene matches. The length of the CDR3 is 15 residues. CDR3 protein: CASSLGQGARDEQYF. The CDR3 nucleotides are TGTGCCAGCAGCTTAGGACAGGGGGCTCGCGACGAGCAGTACTTC.

This chain joins TRBV5-6 and TRBJ1-5; no clear D gene. With 1 base removed from V and 7 bases from J, the gap between germline ends came to 6 bases. The CDR3 covers 12 residues. Germline V lookup: CDR1 SGHDT, CDR2 YYEEEE. As DNA, the CDR3 is TGTGCCAGCAGCTTGAATGAGCAGCCCCAGCATTTT. As protein: CASSLNEQPQHF.

The rearrangement joins TRBV4-1 to TRBJ1-1; D perhaps matches TRBD1 (5 bases). In germline, CDR1 is MGHRA, CDR2 YSYEKL. The length of the CDR3 is 15 residues. The V end was cut by 1 base, the J end by 5 bases, with 14 bases between. Here the CDR3 reads CASSQGAGGGTEAFF. CDR3 coding DNA: TGCGCCAGCAGCCAAGGGGCGGGGGGAGGTACTGAAGCTTTCTTT.

This chain connects TRBV27 to TRBJ2-1; the D is unclear. Germline V gene sequence: CDR1 MNHEY, CDR2 SMNVEV (reference sequence). The CDR3 totals 11 residues. The V end lost 4 bases, the J end lost 6 bases, and 4 bases lay between the germline ends. The CDR3 nucleotides read TGTGCCAGCAGTTCCACCAATGAGCAGTTCTTC. Amino acids: CASSSTNEQFF.

In this sample, this clone turned up once. V gene TRBV9 combines with J gene TRBJ1-1; tentative D call: TRBD1 (6 bases). V was trimmed by 3 bases and J by 5 bases, leaving 11 bases between them. The germline V gene encodes CDR1 SGDLS and CDR2 YYNGEE. The CDR3 consists of 13 residues. CDR3 bases: TGTGCCAGCAGCGCGTATGACAGGACTGAAGCTTTCTTT. It codes for CASSAYDRTEAFF.

Concerning this clone: The CDR3 end shows no conserved phenylalanine or tryptophan, and so a read error is likely. Because the CDR3's place on the DNA is in doubt, the DNA is left out and the CDR3 is given as listed by TCRdb. This chain joins TRBV21-1 and TRBJ1-2. TRBV21-1 is tagged as a pseudogene. The CDR3 region is 10 residues in length, termini included. CDR3: CASSKGGLAV.

V is TRBV5-1 and J is TRBJ2-5; D might be TRBD2 (6 bases). CDR1 SGHRS and CDR2 YFSETQ come from the germline V gene. The CDR3 is 11 amino acids. Trimming cost V 2 bases and J 9 bases, with 8 bases left between them. CDR3 DNA sequence: TGCGCCAGCAGCTTACCGGGGGCCCAGTACTTC. As protein: CASSLPGAQYF.

A word on this clone: The identical CDR3 is also encoded by other nucleotide sequences in the sample. The chain carries TRBV6-5 and TRBJ1-1; D may be TRBD1 (6 bases). The germline V gene has CDR1 MNHEY and CDR2 SVGAGI. This CDR3 has 15 amino acids. Trimming took 2 bases from V and 1 from J, leaving 11 bases between them. As DNA, the CDR3 is TGTGCCAGCAGTTACGGGGGCGCCGGGAACACTGAAGCTTTCTTT. Translation gives CASSYGGAGNTEAFF.

The genes are TRBV30 and TRBJ2-7; 9 nucleotides align to TRBD2. The trim removed 0 bases at V and 4 bases at J, leaving 4 bases unmatched. Germline V gene data show CDR1 as GTSNPN and CDR2 as SVGIG (reference sequence). CDR3 length: 14 residues. In DNA form, the CDR3 reads TGTGCCTGGAGTGTTGGAGCGGGGGGTTACGAGCAGTACTTC. Translating it yields CAWSVGAGGYEQYF.

The chain is built from TRBV7-2 and TRBJ1-5; D unclear. With 1 base removed from V and 3 bases from J, the gap between germline ends came to 10 bases. Germline V gene lookup returns CDR1 SGHTA and CDR2 FQGNSA. This CDR3 spans 15 amino acids. DNA of the CDR3: TGTGCCAGCAGCTTAGGAGTGGGGTCCAATCAGCCCCAGCATTTT. The encoded protein is CASSLGVGSNQPQHF.

V is TRBV5-1 and J is TRBJ2-1; 8 bases agree with TRBD2. The V gene's germline CDR1 is SGHRS and CDR2 YFSETQ. There are 15 residues in the CDR3. V shed 4 bases, J shed 6 bases, and the junction held 9 bases outside the gene matches. The DNA of the CDR3 is TGCGCCAGCAGCCCGGGACTAGAATTTACCAATGAGCAGTTCTTC. As protein: CASSPGLEFTNEQFF.

This chain joins TRBV27 and TRBJ2-5, with TRBD2 identical over 14 bases. CDR3 size: 22 residues. V shed 1 base and J 4 bases; nucleotides not matched to a gene: 20. Germline assignment: CDR1 MNHEY and CDR2 SMNVEV (reference sequence). CDR3 nucleotide sequence: TGTGCCAGCAGTTTATACGCCGGGACTAGCGGGGGCGTTAATGGTCTTGGAGAGACCCAGTACTTC. Residues: CASSLYAGTSGGVNGLGETQYF.

This clone was seen once. The chain combines TRBV12-5 with TRBJ1-2, with a possible D match to TRBD1 (6 bases). The length of the CDR3 is 15 residues. V was trimmed by 5 bases and J by 4 bases, leaving 17 bases between them. CDR1 is LGHNT and CDR2 is FRNRAP in the germline V gene. The CDR3: CASGHPFQGIYGYTF. CDR3 sequence (DNA): TGTGCTAGTGGTCACCCCTTTCAGGGGATCTATGGCTACACCTTC.

The CDR3 DNA reads TGCGCCAGCAGTGACGGCAGGATTAGCAATCAGCCCCAGCATTTT. It encodes CASSDGRISNQPQHF. The V call is TRBV10-2, the J call TRBJ1-5; no reliable D call. V was clipped by 3 bases and J by 0 bases, with 9 bases between them. The CDR3 is 15 residues long. CDR1 WSHSY and CDR2 SAAADI come from the germline V gene.

In its sample, this clone was seen once. The chain combines TRBV9 with TRBJ2-5, with 10 bases aligning to TRBD2. The CDR3 has 16 amino acids. The germline V gene has CDR1 SGDLS and CDR2 YYNGEE. The ends lost 2 bases at V and 2 bases at J; junction bases unmatched: 6. For the CDR3, the DNA is TGTGCCAGCAGCGTTCTAGCGGGAGAGGAACAAGAGACCCAGTACTTC. Protein: CASSVLAGEEQETQYF.